Sequencing of this TCR beta chain was carried out in a study of shared clonotypes between healthy human individuals. In the original workflow: Filtering differed because ImmunoSEQ produced junction-only sequences that carried no quality scores. The protocol was immunoSEQ multiplex PCR, while the TCRdb copy is restricted to in-frame clones and leaves out a portion. Clone size and the V and J calls come from that table; the DNA yielded D and trimming. Of around 2,000,000 clones in the sample, about 93% were seen once. Terminally differentiated effector memory CD45RA+ cells were excluded by CCR7 positive selection of CD45RO-negative cells. In germline, CDR1 is SGHAT, CDR2 FQNNGV. The ends lost 4 bases at V and 1 base at J; junction bases unmatched: 9. The CDR3 spans 16 residues.

The source of this sequence is a man aged 18 to 29 in good health. Some clones in this sample may be carry-over from other donors' samples. This rearrangement joins TRBV11-2 to TRBJ1-1; 7 bases agree with TRBD1. Sequenced material: naive CD8+ T cells from PBMCs. CDR3 DNA: TGTGCCAGCAGCTCCCGGGACAGCCACCCGAACACTGAAGCTTTCTTT. Its translation is CASSSRDSHPNTEAFF.